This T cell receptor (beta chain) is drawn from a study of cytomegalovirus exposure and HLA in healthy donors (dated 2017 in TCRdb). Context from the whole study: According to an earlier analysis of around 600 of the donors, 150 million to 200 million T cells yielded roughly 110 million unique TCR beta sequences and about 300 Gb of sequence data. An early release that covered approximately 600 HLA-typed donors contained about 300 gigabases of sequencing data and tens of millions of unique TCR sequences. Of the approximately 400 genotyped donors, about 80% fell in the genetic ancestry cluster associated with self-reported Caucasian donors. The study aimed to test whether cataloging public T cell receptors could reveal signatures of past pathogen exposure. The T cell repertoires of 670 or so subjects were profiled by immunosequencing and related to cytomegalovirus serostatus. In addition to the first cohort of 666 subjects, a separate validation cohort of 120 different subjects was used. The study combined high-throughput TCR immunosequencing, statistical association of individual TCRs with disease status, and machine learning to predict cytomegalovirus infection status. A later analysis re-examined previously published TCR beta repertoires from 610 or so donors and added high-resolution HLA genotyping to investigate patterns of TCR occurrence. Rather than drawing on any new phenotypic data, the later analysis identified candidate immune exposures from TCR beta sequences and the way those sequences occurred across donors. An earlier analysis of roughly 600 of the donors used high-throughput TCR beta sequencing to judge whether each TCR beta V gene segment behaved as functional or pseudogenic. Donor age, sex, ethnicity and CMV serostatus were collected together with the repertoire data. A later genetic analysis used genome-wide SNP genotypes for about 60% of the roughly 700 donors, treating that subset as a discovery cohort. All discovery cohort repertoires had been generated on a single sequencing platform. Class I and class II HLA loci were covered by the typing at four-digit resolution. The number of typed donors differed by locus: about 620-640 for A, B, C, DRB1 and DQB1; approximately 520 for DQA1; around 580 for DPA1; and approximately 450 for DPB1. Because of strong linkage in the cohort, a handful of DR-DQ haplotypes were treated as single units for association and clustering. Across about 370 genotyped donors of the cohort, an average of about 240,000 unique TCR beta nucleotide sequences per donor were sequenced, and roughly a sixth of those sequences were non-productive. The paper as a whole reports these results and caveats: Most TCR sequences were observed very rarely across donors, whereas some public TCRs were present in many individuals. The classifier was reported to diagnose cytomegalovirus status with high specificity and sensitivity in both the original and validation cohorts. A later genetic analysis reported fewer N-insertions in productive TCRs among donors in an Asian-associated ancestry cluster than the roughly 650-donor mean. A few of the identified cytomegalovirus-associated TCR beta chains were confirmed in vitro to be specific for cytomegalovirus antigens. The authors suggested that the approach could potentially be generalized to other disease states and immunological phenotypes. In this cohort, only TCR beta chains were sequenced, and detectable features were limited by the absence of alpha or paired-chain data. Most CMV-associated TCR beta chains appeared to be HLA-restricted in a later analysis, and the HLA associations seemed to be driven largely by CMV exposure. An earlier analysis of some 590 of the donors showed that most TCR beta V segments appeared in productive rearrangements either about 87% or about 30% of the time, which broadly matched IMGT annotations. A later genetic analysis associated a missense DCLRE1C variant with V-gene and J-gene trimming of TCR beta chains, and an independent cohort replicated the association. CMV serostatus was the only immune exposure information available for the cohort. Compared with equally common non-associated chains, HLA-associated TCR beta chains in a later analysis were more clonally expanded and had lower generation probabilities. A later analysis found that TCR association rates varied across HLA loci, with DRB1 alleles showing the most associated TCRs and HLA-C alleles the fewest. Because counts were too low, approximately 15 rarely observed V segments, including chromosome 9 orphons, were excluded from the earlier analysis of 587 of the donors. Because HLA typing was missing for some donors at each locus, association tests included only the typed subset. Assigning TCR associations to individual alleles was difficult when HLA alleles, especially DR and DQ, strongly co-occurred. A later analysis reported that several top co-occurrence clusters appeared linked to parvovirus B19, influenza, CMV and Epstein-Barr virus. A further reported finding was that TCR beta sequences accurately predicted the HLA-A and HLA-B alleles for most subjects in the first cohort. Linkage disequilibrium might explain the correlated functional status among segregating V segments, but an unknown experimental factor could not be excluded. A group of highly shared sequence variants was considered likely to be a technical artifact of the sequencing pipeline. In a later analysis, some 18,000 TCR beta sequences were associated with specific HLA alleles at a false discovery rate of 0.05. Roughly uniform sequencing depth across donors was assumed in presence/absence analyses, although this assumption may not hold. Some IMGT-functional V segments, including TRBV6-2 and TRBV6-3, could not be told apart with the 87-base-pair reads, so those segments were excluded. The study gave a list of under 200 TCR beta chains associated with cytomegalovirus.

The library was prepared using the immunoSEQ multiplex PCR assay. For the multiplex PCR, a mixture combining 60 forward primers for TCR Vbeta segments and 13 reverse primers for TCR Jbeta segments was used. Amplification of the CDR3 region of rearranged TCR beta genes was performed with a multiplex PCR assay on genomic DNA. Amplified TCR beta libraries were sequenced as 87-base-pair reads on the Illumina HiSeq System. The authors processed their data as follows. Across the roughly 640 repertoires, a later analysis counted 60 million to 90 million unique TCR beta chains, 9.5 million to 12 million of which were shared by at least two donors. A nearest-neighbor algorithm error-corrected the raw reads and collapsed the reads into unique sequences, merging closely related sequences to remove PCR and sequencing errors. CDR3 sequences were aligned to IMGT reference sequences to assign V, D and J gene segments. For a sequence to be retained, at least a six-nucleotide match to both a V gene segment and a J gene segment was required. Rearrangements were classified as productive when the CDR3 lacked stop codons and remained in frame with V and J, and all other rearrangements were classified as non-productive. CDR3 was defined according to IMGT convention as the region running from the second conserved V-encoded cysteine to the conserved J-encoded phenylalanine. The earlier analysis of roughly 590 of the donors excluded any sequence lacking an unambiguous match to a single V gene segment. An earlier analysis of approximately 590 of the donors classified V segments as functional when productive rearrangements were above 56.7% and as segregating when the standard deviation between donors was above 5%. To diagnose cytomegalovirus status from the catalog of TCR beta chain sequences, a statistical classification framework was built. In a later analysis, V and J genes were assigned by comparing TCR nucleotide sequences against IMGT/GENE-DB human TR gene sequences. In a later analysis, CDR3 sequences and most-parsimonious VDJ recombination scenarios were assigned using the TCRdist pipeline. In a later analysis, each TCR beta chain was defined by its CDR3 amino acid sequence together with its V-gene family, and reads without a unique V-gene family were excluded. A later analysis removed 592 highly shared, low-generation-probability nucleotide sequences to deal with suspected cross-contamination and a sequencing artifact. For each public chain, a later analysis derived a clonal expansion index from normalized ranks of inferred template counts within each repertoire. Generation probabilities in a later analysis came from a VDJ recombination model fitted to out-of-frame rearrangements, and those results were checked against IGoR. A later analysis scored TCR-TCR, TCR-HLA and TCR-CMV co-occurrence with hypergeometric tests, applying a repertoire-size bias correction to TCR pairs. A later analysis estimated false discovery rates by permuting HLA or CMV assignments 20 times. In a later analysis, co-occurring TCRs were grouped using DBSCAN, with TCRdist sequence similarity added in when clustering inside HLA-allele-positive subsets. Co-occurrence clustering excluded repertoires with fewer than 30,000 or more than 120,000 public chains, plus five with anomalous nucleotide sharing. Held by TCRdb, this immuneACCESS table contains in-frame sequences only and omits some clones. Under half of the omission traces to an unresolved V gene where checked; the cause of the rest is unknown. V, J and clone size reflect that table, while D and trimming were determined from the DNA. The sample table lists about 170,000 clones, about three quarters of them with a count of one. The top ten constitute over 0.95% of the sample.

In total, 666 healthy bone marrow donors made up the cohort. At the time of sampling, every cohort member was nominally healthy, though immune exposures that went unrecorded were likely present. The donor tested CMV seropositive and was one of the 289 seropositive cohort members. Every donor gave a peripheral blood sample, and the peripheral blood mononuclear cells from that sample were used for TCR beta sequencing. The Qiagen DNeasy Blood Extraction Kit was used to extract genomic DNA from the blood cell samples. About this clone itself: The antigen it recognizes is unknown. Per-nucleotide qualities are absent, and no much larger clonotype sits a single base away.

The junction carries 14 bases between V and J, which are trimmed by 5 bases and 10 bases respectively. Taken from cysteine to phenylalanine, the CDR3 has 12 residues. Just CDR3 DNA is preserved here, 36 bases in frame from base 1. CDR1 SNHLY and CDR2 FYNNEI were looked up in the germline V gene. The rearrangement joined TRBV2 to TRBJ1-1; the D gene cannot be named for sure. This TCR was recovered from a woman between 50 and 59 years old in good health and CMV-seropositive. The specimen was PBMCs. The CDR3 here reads CASSRAREGAFF. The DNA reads TGTGCCAGCAGTAGGGCTCGGGAGGGAGCTTTCTTT.